This TCR beta chain was documented in a study of Graves' ophthalmopathy and Graves' hyperthyroidism (dated by TCRdb to 2016 to 2018). Regarding the study in general: Peripheral blood samples were taken at the time of initial diagnosis, before any treatment was given. TCR beta repertoire signatures were used to distinguish Graves' ophthalmopathy from Graves' hyperthyroidism and to predict progression to ophthalmopathy. An independent validation cohort was composed of about 20 hyperthyroidism patients and more than 15 patients who later progressed from hyperthyroidism to ophthalmopathy. To explore V-J signatures that separate ophthalmopathy from hyperthyroidism, a discovery set of about a hundred patients was enrolled, consisting of 43 with ophthalmopathy and some 56 with stable hyperthyroidism. T-cell repertoires of thyroid tissue and blood were compared in about 6 hyperthyroidism patients. In total, 135 blood samples were TCR-sequenced: approximately 42 ophthalmopathy, approximately 80 hyperthyroidism and some 17 hyperthyroidism-to-ophthalmopathy patients. After sampling, hyperthyroidism patients received methimazole starting at 30 mg daily, and ophthalmopathy patients received high-dose intravenous methylprednisolone. Overall results and qualifications from the work: In cross-validation, the 13-signature model distinguished ophthalmopathy from stable hyperthyroidism with around 90% sensitivity and 81% to 82% specificity, while in the test set the corresponding values were about 80% and 75%. Most of the expanded thyroid clonotypes with a frequency above 0.001 were also detected in blood, and it was suggested that the thyroid immune response may be reflected by blood repertoires. In validation, the model predicted ophthalmopathy progression with roughly 68% sensitivity and roughly 78% specificity; around twelve predicted patients were CT-confirmed with GO in a median of approximately six months. Sample size was not predetermined statistically, and investigators were not blinded to group allocation.

Ophthalmopathy patients had moderately to severely active disease, Clinical Activity Score of at least 3, NOSPECS grade of at least 4, and disease duration under 3 months. Patients with other autoimmune diseases, uncontrolled infections, pregnancy or lactation were excluded. Clinical symptoms, serum thyroxine, TRAb, thyroid ultrasound and orbital computed tomography were used for diagnosis. PBMCs were isolated from about 10 ml of fresh peripheral blood by Ficoll-Paque density gradient centrifugation. Total RNA was extracted using Trizol reagent, and RNA quality was checked on an Agilent 2100 Bioanalyzer. About this clonotype itself: Its antigen is still unknown. Base qualities are not recorded, but no much larger clone differs from it by a single base.

For repertoire sequencing, TCR beta CDR3 regions were amplified from RNA transcripts. The first round of RT-PCR was done with HTBI primers and the Qiagen OneStep RT-PCR kit, and was followed by a second round of multiplex PCR, then size selection and purification. Libraries were sequenced on an Illumina HiSeq2000 using paired-end 100 bp reads. The authors processed their data as follows. Reads were processed with SOAPnuke, discarding reads with adapters, uncalled bases, mean Phred below 15, or no exact constant-primer or identifier match. COPE v1.2.5 was used to merge the high-quality paired reads. Unique nucleotide sequences were defined as clonotypes and aligned to IMGT TRB V, D and J references using MiTCR v1.1. The analysis was limited to V-J combinations with a frequency above 0.0001, which together covered more than 98% of repertoires. For each V-J combination, a TCR clonal expansion and chaos score was defined as the ratio of F50 clonal expansion to chaos observed in the TCRdist matrix. Welch's t-statistics and random forest were used to narrow the features down to about twelve V-J combinations, which were then fed into a naive Bayes classifier. The similarity between thyroid and blood repertoires was quantified using the Morisita-Horn index. The public reads were quality trimmed at Q25 with fastp and then assembled into clones with MiXCR by TCRdb, keeping productive beta chains. Every CDR3 protein is listed once, alongside the most common genes and DNA of its rows. The V and J calls come from TCRdb's annotation, not from the publication. The sample yields 200,000 to 300,000 distinct CDR3 sequences; around 45% were counted once. Around 43% of the sample is in the top ten clones.

Inclusive of the bounding cysteine and phenylalanine, the CDR3 is 14 residues long. Left in the record is the CDR3 DNA by itself, 42 bases read in frame from the first base. Based on the germline V gene, the CDR1 and CDR2 sequences are ENHRY and SYGVKD. Relative to germline, V is 3 bases shorter and J is 5 bases shorter, with 13 bases between their ends. The sequenced sample was peripheral blood. The chain employs TRBV10-3 and TRBJ2-5; the D gene is possibly TRBD1, with 6 bases matching. The sequence came from an adult man with Graves' ophthalmopathy. The base sequence is TGTGCCATCAGTGAAGGGGGAAGCAGGGAGACCCAGTACTTC. The resulting protein is CAISEGGSRETQYF.